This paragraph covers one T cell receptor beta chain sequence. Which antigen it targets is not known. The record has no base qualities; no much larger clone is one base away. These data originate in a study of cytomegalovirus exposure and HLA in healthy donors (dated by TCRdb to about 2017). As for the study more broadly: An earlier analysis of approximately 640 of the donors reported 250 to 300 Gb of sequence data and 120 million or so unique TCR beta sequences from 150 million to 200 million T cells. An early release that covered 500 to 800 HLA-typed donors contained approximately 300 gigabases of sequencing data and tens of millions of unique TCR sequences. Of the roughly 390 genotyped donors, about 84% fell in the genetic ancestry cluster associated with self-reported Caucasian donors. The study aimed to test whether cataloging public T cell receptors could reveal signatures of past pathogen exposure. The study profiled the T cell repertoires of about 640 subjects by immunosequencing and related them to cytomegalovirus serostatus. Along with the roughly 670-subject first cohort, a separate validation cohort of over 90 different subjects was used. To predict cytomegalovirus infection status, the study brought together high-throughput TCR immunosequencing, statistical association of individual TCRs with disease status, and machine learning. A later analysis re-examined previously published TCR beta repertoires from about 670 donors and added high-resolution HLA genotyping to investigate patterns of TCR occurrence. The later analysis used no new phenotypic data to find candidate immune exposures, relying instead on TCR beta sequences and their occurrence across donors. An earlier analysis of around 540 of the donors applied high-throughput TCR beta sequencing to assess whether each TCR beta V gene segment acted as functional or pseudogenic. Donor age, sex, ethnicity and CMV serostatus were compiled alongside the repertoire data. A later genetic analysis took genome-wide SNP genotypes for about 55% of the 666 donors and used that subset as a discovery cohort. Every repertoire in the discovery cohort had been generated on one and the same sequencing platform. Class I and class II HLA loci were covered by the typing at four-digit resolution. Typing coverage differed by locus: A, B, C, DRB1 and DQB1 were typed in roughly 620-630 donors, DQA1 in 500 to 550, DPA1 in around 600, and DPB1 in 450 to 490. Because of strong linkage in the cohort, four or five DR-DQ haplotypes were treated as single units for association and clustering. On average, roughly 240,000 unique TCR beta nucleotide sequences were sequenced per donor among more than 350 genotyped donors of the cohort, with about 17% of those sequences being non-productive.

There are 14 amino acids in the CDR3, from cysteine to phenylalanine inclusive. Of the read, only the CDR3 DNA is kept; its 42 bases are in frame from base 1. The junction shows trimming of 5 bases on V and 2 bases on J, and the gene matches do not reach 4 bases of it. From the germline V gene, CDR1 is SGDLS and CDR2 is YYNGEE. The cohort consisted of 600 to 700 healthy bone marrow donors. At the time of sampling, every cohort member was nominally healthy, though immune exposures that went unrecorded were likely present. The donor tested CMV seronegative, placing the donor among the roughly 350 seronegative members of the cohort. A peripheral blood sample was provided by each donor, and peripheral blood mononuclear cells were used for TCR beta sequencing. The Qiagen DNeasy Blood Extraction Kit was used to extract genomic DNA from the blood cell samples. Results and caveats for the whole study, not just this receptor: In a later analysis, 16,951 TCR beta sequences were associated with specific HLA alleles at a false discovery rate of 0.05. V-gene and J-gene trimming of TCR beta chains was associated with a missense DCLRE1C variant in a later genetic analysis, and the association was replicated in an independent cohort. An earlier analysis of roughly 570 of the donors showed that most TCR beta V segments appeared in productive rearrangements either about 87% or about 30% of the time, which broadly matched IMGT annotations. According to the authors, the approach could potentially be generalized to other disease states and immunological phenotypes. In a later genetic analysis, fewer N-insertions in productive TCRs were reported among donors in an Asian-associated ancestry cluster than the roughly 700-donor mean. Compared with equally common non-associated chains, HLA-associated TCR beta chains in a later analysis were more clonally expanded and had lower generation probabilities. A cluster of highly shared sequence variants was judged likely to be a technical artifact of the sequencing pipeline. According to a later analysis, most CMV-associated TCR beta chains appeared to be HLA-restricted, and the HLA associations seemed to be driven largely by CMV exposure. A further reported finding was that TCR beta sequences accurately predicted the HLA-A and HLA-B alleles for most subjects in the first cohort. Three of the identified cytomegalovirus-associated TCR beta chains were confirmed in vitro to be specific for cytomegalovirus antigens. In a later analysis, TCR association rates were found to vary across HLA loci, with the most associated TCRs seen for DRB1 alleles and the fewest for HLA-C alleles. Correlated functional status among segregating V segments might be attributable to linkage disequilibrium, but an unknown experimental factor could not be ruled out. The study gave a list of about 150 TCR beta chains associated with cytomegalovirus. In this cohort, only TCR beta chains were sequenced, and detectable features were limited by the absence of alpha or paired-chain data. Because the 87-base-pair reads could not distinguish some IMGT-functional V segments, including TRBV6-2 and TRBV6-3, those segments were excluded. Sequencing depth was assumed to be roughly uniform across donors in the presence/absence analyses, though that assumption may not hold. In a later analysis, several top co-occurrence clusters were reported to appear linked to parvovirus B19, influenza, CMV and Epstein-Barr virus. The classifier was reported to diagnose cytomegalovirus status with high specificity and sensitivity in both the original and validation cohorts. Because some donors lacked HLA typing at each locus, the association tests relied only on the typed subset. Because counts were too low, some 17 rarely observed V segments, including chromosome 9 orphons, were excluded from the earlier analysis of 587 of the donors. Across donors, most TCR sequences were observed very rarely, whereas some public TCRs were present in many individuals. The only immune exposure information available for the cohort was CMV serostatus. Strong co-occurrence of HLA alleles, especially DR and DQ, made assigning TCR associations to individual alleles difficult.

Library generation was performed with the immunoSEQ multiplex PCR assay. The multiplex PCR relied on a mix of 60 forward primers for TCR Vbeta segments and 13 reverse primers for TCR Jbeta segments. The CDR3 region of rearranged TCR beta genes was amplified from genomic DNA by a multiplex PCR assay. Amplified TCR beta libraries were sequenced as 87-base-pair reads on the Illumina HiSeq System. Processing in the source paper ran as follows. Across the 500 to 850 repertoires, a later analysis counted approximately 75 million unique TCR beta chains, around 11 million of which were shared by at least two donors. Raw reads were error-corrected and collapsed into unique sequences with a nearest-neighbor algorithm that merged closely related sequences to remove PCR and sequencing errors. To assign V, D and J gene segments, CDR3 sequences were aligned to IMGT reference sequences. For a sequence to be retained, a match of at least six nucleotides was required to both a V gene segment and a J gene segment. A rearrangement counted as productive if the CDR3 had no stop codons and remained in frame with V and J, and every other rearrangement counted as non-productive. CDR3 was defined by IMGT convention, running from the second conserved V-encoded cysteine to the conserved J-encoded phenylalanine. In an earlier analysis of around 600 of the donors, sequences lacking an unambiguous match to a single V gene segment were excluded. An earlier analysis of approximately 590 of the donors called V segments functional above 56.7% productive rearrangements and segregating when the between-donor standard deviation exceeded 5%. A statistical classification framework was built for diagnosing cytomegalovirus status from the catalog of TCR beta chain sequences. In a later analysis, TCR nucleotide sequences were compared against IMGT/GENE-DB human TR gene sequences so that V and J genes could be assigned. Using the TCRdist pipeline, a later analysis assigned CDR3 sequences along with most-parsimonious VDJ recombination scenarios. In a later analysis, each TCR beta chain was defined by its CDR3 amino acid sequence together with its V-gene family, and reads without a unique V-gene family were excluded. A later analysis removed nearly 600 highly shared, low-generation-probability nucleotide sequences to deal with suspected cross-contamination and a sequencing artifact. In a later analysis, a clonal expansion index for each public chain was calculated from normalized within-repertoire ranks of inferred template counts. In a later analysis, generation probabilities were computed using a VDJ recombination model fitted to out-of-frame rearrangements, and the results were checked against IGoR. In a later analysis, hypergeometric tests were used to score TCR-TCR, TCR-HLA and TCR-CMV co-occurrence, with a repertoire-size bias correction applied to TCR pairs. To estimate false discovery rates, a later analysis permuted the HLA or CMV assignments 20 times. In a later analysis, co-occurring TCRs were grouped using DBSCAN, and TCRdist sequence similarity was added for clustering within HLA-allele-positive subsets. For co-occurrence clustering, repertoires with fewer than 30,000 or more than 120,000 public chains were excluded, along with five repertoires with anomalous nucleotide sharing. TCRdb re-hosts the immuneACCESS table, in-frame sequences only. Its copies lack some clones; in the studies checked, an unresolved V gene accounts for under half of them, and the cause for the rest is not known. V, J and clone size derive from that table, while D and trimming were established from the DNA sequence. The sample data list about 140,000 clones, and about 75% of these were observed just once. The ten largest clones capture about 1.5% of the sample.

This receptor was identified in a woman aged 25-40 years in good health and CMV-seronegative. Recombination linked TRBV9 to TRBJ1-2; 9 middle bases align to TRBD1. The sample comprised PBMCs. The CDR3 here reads CASSDGTGNYGYTF. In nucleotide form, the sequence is TGTGCCAGCAGTGACGGGACAGGGAACTATGGCTACACCTTC.